The clone carrying this TCR beta chain was recorded at least ten times. This specimen belongs to a study of T-cell memory formation after mild COVID-19. Study at large: TCR clusters mostly belonged to single donors.

The CDR3 is made up of 13 amino acids. Germline V gene lookup returns CDR1 SGHTA and CDR2 FQGNSA. V was clipped by 6 bases and J by 2 bases, with 5 bases between them. Constant-segment primers and 5'RACE yielded cDNA libraries for TCR alpha and TCR beta, each carrying sample barcodes and UMIs. TCRdb recomputed calls from the 5' RACE reads with MiXCR, one row per CDR3 protein. The table includes approximately 150,000 distinct CDR3 sequences, 6% to 7% detected once. The source of this sequence is an adult woman who had mild COVID-19 (a few samples of this study predate the infection). Cell type and time point are not known. This rearrangement joins TRBV7-2 to TRBJ1-6; D remains ambiguous. Material: PBMCs or a T cell subset sorted from them (not recorded which). The CDR3 sequence: CASSRTYNSPLHF. CDR3 DNA: TGTGCCAGCAGTCGGACCTATAATTCACCCCTCCACTTT.